The clone carrying this TCR beta chain was seen a few times. What it recognizes is unknown. The sample comes from a study of CD8 T cells in ankylosing spondylitis. Regarding the study as a whole: Disease-linked clones were found to be CD8+ and relatively rare in peripheral blood. For ankylosing spondylitis blood, a TCR beta motif of about 8 highly homologous variants appeared characteristic. According to the report, clones linked to the disease were significantly enriched in matched synovial fluid samples taken from ankylosing spondylitis patients.

The TCR beta libraries were generated through quantitative 5'-RACE incorporating molecular barcodes. TCRdb independently ran MiXCR on the 5' RACE reads; one entry per CDR3 protein. The sample holds about 340,000 distinct CDR3 sequences; roughly 14% are singletons and the top ten take around 1%. The sequencing input was blood, either unsorted or a sorted T cell fraction (not recorded which). The clonotype was recovered from a male donor with ankylosing spondylitis or in good health (not recorded which).

The CDR3 reads CASSGTSDANEQFF. Written as DNA, the CDR3 is TGCGCCAGCAGTGGGACTAGCGATGCCAATGAGCAGTTCTTC. V gene TRBV10-2 combines with J gene TRBJ2-1; 9 bases align to TRBD2. Per germline, CDR1 WSHSY and CDR2 SAAADI. After removal of 4 bases from V and 6 bases from J, the junction contained 4 bases not matched to a gene. This CDR3 has 14 amino acids.